This TCR beta chain emerged from a study of long-term antiretroviral therapy in people with HIV. Study conclusions and caveats: Transplant-donor-level diversity was not reached after ART, though diversity increased. Collection of the blood, which took place between about 2004 and 2018, possibly occurred under older ART regimens. Within the repertoire, clones expanded before ART were dominant at all time points.

Running of the v3.0 immunoSEQ assay took place at survey level. The assay was immunoSEQ multiplex PCR, and TCRdb's table has in-frame clones only and misses some. The sample holds 25,000 to 30,000 clones; over 70% are singletons and the top ten take roughly 10%. Remarks on this clone: Its matching antigen is unknown.

V lost 4 bases to trimming and J lost 2 bases; unmatched junction nucleotides: 7. Germline lookup yields CDR1 MGHRA and CDR2 YSYEKL. This CDR3 contains 17 residues. The sequence was obtained from a man aged 25 to 40 with HIV. Source: unsorted PBMCs, taken about 2.7 years after starting antiretroviral therapy. This rearrangement joins TRBV4-1 to TRBJ1-5; 11 bases are shared with TRBD1. This CDR3 reads CASSLSWDRGGNQPQHF. CDR3 bases: TGCGCCAGCAGCCTGAGCTGGGACAGGGGGGGCAATCAGCCCCAGCATTTT.